Listed below are T cell receptor beta chains from one sample, sequenced in a study of blood T cell repertoires in COVID-19. Sequencing used immunoSEQ multiplex PCR; TCRdb keeps in-frame clones, though not all of them. The sample has about 200,000 clones, 60% to 85% seen once; the top ten hold 5.5%. Source material: peripheral blood. The origin of the receptors is a woman aged 70-85 years with acute or convalescent COVID-19. Each CDR3 is given with its conserved first and last residue. A D gene is named only where the DNA matches it firmly. Clone size appears in some rows only: once, few, many, or a class for an expanded clone.

v_call	d_call	j_call	clone_size	cdr3_nt	cdr3_aa
TRBV7-6	TRBD2	TRBJ2-1	.	TGTGCCAGCAGCATCCTACTAGCGGGAGAAGACAATGAGCAGTTCTTC	CASSILLAGEDNEQFF
TRBV7-2	.	TRBJ1-2	.	TGTGCCAGCAGATCAGGGACAATGAACTATGGCTACACCTTC	CASRSGTMNYGYTF
TRBV5-4	TRBD1	TRBJ2-7	.	TGTGCCAGCAGCGCAGCCGGGACAGCCTACGAGCAGTACTTC	CASSAAGTAYEQYF
TRBV30	.	TRBJ1-3	.	TGTGCCTGGAGTCGCCAGCGGGTGTCCACCATATATTTT	CAWSRQRVSTIYF
TRBV7-2	.	TRBJ1-3	.	TGTGCCAGCAGCTCCGGCCCCGTAGTAGGGGTGATTGGAAACACCATATATTTT	CASSSGPVVGVIGNTIYF
TRBV7-8	TRBD2	TRBJ2-7	.	TGTGCCAGCAGCACAGGACTAGCGGGAGCCTACGAGCAGTACTTC	CASSTGLAGAYEQYF
TRBV11-1	.	TRBJ2-7	.	TGTGCCAGCAGCTTTTCGGCGGGTGGGGACTACGAGCAGTACTTC	CASSFSAGGDYEQYF
TRBV28	TRBD1	TRBJ1-2	.	TGTGCCAGCAGGAAGACAGGGGGCCCCACCGGCTACACCTTC	CASRKTGGPTGYTF
TRBV5-4	.	TRBJ2-1	.	TGTGCCAGCAGTTCCGACAGGTACAATGAGCAGTTCTTC	CASSSDRYNEQFF
TRBV5-1	.	TRBJ2-7	.	TGCGCCAGCAACGCTCCGGTAACCTACGAGCAGTACTTC	CASNAPVTYEQYF
TRBV5-1	.	TRBJ2-6	few	TGCGCCAGCAGCATCCCAGACTCTGGGGCCAACGTCCTGACTTTC	CASSIPDSGANVLTF
TRBV6-5	.	TRBJ1-2	.	TGTGCCAGCATTATAGACGGCTCTAGTGGCTACACCTTC	CASIIDGSSGYTF
TRBV19	TRBD1	TRBJ1-4	.	TGTGCCAGTAGTCCGGGACAGGTCGAAGGTGAAAAACTGTTTTTT	CASSPGQVEGEKLFF
TRBV5-1	TRBD1	TRBJ1-2	.	TGCGCCAGCAGCCCGGGAGGGACAGGGATCTATGGCTACACCTTC	CASSPGGTGIYGYTF
TRBV10-3	TRBD1	TRBJ1-1	.	TGTGCCATCAGTGACCGGGACAGAGGGGGGAACACTGAAGCTTTCTTT	CAISDRDRGGNTEAFF
TRBV6-5	TRBD1	TRBJ2-7	.	TGTGCCAGCAGTTCAACAGGGGGCTACGAGCAGTACTTC	CASSSTGGYEQYF
TRBV5-1	.	TRBJ1-1	few	TGCGCCAGCAGCCCAGGACAGACGAACACTGAAGCTTTCTTT	CASSPGQTNTEAFF
TRBV29-1	.	TRBJ1-2	.	TGCAGCGCGTGGGGTACAGGGTGGCATGAAAGCTACACCTTC	CSAWGTGWHESYTF
TRBV12-3/TRBV12-4	TRBD1	TRBJ2-7	.	TGTGCCAGCAGTCCCGGGACAGCTGACGAGCAGTACTTC	CASSPGTADEQYF
TRBV7-3	.	TRBJ2-7	.	TGTGCCAGCAGCTCTACCGCCGGGTCACCCTACGAGCAGTACTTC	CASSSTAGSPYEQYF
TRBV2	.	TRBJ1-4	.	TGTGCCAGCATTGGGCGCCGGGATCTACCAAAACTGTTTTTT	CASIGRRDLPKLFF
TRBV19	.	TRBJ2-7	few	TGTGCCAGTAGTATTTCGGGGAACGAATACGAGCAGTACTTC	CASSISGNEYEQYF
TRBV2	.	TRBJ2-2	.	TGTGCCACAAGCTCGAGGGCCACCGGGGAGCTGTTTTTT	CATSSRATGELFF
TRBV5-4	TRBD2	TRBJ2-2	once	TGTGCCAGCAGCTTGGCCCCTAGCGGGTCTACCGGGGAGCTGTTTTTT	CASSLAPSGSTGELFF
TRBV6-2/TRBV6-3	.	TRBJ1-5	.	TGTGCCAGCAGTTACGCGGGTGGGGGCAATCAGCCCCAGCATTTT	CASSYAGGGNQPQHF
TRBV3-1/TRBV3-2	.	TRBJ2-5	.	TGTGCCAGCAGCCAAGACAGGGGTAGGGAGACCCAGTACTTC	CASSQDRGRETQYF
TRBV5-5	.	TRBJ2-2	.	TGTGCCAGCAGCTTGGTTTCGGTGAACACCGGGGAGCTGTTTTTT	CASSLVSVNTGELFF
TRBV30	TRBD1	TRBJ2-3	many	TGTGCCTGGAGTGGCGGACAGGGGTTTGCAGATACGCAGTATTTT	CAWSGGQGFADTQYF
TRBV3-1/TRBV3-2	.	TRBJ1-1	once	TGTGCCAGCAGCCCTTTCGGAGTAGTGGACACTGAAGCTTTCTTT	CASSPFGVVDTEAFF
TRBV5-5	.	TRBJ1-5	.	TGTGCCAGCAGCTTGGGAGATTATAGCAATCAGCCCCAGCATTTT	CASSLGDYSNQPQHF
TRBV5-1	.	TRBJ2-1	once	TGCGCCAGCAGCTTGAGGCTAGCGAACAATGAGCAGTTCTTC	CASSLRLANNEQFF
TRBV19	TRBD2	TRBJ2-7	.	TGTGCCAGTAGTATCCTAGCGGGAGCCTACGAGCAGTACTTC	CASSILAGAYEQYF
TRBV7-2	TRBD2	TRBJ2-1	.	TGTGCCAGCAGCCCAAATCTAGCGGGAGGGTCCCATGAGCAGTTCTTC	CASSPNLAGGSHEQFF
TRBV19	TRBD1	TRBJ1-2	few	TGTGCCAGTAGTACCGGGGACAGGGACGTCTATGGCTACACCTTC	CASSTGDRDVYGYTF
TRBV5-1	.	TRBJ2-1	.	TGCGCCAGCAGCTTGGCCGGGGGTGAGCAGTTCTTC	CASSLAGGEQFF
TRBV28	TRBD1	TRBJ2-2	once	TGTGCCAGCAGTCTCCTTAGGGGGTTAGGGACAGGGGGCAACACCGGGGAGCTGTTTTTT	CASSLLRGLGTGGNTGELFF
TRBV28	.	TRBJ1-5	once	TGTGCCAGCAGTTTAGGTTCAGGGTATAGCAATCAGCCCCAGCATTTT	CASSLGSGYSNQPQHF
TRBV7-9	TRBD1	TRBJ1-4	.	TGTGCCAGCAGCTCGACAGGGTTTAATGAAAAACTGTTTTTT	CASSSTGFNEKLFF
TRBV4-2	TRBD2	TRBJ2-1	.	TGTACCAGCAGCCAAGTCTTAGCGGGAGCCCACTCCTACAATGAGCAGTTCTTC	CTSSQVLAGAHSYNEQFF
TRBV2	.	TRBJ1-5	.	TGTGCCAGCAGTTCAACAGCTCAGCCCCAGCATTTT	CASSSTAQPQHF
TRBV15	TRBD2	TRBJ2-7	.	TGTGCCACCACCCAAAACGGGGGGGCCTACGAGCAGTACTTC	CATTQNGGAYEQYF
TRBV30	TRBD1	TRBJ1-1	many	TGTGCCTGGGGACAGGGGGACACTGAAGCTTTCTTT	CAWGQGDTEAFF
TRBV30	.	TRBJ1-2	.	TGTGCCTGGAGTAAATACCTGACAGAAAGCTATGGCTACACCTTC	CAWSKYLTESYGYTF
TRBV27	TRBD2	TRBJ2-5	.	TGTGCCAGCAGTTTATCTAGACTAGCGGGGGAGACCCAGTACTTC	CASSLSRLAGETQYF
TRBV19	.	TRBJ2-1	.	TGTGCCAGTAGTATAGTTCATACTATCTACAATGAGCAGTTCTTC	CASSIVHTIYNEQFF
TRBV5-6	TRBD2	TRBJ2-1	.	TGTGCCAGCAGCTTGGAACTGGCTAGCGGGCTTTTCAACAATGAGCAGTTCTTC	CASSLELASGLFNNEQFF
TRBV7-9	.	TRBJ1-1	.	TGTGCCAGCAGCTTGGGGGGCGGGAGGAGAAAAAGCGGGACTGAAGCTTTCTTT	CASSLGGGRRKSGTEAFF
TRBV21-1	.	TRBJ2-5	.	TGTGCCAGGCCGGGGAAAGAGACCCAGTACTTC	CARPGKETQYF
TRBV6-6	.	TRBJ1-1	.	TGTGCCAGCAGTTACGGACACCTCACTGAAGCTTTCTTT	CASSYGHLTEAFF
TRBV10-2	TRBD1	TRBJ2-7	.	TGCGCCAGCAGTGATTCCACGGACAGGAGGAGCTCCTACGAGCAGTACTTC	CASSDSTDRRSSYEQYF
TRBV20-1	.	TRBJ2-3	.	TGCAGTGCTAGTCTCAGCACAGATACGCAGTATTTT	CSASLSTDTQYF
TRBV6-5	.	TRBJ2-5	.	TGTGCCAGCAGTTTCGACCGGGGACAAGAGACCCAGTACTTC	CASSFDRGQETQYF
TRBV6-1	.	TRBJ1-3	.	TGTGCCAGCAGTGCAGCTCAAGCTTCTGGAAACACCATATATTTT	CASSAAQASGNTIYF
TRBV10-3	TRBD2	TRBJ2-2	.	TGTGCCATCAGTGAGGCGGGAGGTGCCACCGGGGAGCTGTTTTTT	CAISEAGGATGELFF
TRBV10-3	TRBD2	TRBJ2-1	.	TGTGCCAGCCGACCCGTTGGGGGGGACAATGAGCAGTTCTTC	CASRPVGGDNEQFF
TRBV9	.	TRBJ2-2	.	TGTGCCAGCCAGAACACCGGGGAGCTGTTTTTT	CASQNTGELFF
TRBV27	.	TRBJ2-7	.	TGTGCCAGCAGTTCTCCTTTAACAAAAACCCCCTACGAGCAGTACTTC	CASSSPLTKTPYEQYF
TRBV11-2	.	TRBJ2-1	.	TGTGCCAGCAGCTCCCTCAGCTCCTACAATGAGCAGTTCTTC	CASSSLSSYNEQFF
TRBV19	.	TRBJ1-4	once	TGTGCCAGTAGTATAGACGGGCAGGGGTTGCTCGCTGAAAAACTGTTTTTT	CASSIDGQGLLAEKLFF